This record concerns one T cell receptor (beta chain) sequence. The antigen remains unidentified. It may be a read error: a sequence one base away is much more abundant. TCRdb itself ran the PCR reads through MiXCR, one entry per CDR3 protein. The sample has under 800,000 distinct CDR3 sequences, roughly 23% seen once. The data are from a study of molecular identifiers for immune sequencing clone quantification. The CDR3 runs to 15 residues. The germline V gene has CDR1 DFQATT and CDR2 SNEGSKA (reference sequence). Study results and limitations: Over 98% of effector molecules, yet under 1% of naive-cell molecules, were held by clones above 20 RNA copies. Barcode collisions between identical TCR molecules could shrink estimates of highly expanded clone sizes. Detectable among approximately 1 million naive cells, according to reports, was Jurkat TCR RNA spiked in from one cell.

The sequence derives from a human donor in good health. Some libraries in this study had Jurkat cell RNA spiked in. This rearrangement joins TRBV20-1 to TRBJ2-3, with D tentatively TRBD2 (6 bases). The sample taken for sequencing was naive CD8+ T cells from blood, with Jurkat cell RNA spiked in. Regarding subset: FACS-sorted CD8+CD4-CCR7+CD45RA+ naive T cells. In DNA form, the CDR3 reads TGCAGTGCAACTACCTCCGGGACTTCTTCAGATATGCAGTATTTT. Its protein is CSATTSGTSSDMQYF.